A single sample gave rise to the 9 T cell receptor beta chains below, sequenced in a study of human T cells and chemical hapten exposure. TCRdb called the RACE reads again in MiXCR, with one record for every CDR3 protein. The sample records around 300,000 distinct CDR3 sequences, about 7% being singletons. The time point denotes: patch test 1, 2 weeks after DPC sensitization. As to treatment: therapeutic diphenylcyclopropenone sensitization with weekly scalp DPC. Specimen: whole blood, collected in connection with sensitization to the hapten diphenylcyclopropenone (DPC). All receptors derive from a woman aged 18-29 years with alopecia areata. Some clones in this sample may be carry-over from other donors' samples.

The V gene is TRBV27, the J gene TRBJ2-7; 9 bases line up with TRBD2. Germline-derived CDR1 and CDR2 are MNHEY and SMNVEV (reference sequence). This CDR3 region has 16 residues. The V segment lost 4 bases and the J segment 1 base; nucleotides outside the gene matches: 8. CDR3 sequence reads: CASSSKRGALSYEQYF. The CDR3 DNA sequence: TGTGCCAGCAGTTCAAAGCGGGGGGCCCTATCCTACGAGCAGTACTTC.

This clonotype has at least ten counts. The V call is TRBV7-9, the J call TRBJ2-3; tentatively, D is TRBD1 or TRBD2 (5 bases each). Germline CDR1 and CDR2: SEHNR and FQNEAQ (reference sequence). With 5 bases removed from V and 0 bases from J, the gap between germline ends came to 12 bases. The CDR3 consists of 15 residues. Here the CDR3 reads CASSIRDGSTDTQYF. DNA of the CDR3: TGTGCCAGCAGCATCCGGGACGGAAGCACAGATACGCAGTATTTT.

This chain uses TRBV5-1 with TRBJ1-6; D not certain. V shed 7 bases and J shed 4 bases, with 12 bases lying between them. The germline gives CDR1 SGHRS, CDR2 YFSETQ. The CDR3 is 14 residues long. Here the CDR3 reads CASRRPEYNSPLHF. CDR3 sequence (DNA): TGCGCCAGCCGGCGGCCAGAGTATAATTCACCCCTCCACTTT.

In regard to this clonotype: With a much larger clone just one base away, this may be a read error. The CDR3 sequence: CASSRGRGSSNQPQHF. CDR3 coding DNA: TGTGCCAGCAGCCGGGGGCGAGGGAGTAGCAATCAGCCCCAGCATTTT. This sequence joins TRBV6-2 or TRBV6-3 and TRBJ1-5, with D possibly being TRBD1 (6 bases). The CDR3 runs to 16 residues. Germline-derived CDR1 and CDR2 are MNHEY and SVGEGT. Trimming cost V 6 bases and J 0 bases, with 15 bases left between them.

This clonotype showed up just a few times. The V call is TRBV18, the J call TRBJ2-7; D might be TRBD1 (6 bases). Trimming cost V 2 bases and J 6 bases, with 20 bases left between them. The CDR3 is 16 residues long. Germline V CDR1 and CDR2: KGHSH, LQKENI. The CDR3 DNA is TGTGCCAGCTCACCAAACGGCCCGGGACACCAAGGCGAGCAGTACTTC. Its translation is CASSPNGPGHQGEQYF.

This clonotype has at least ten counts. The V call is TRBV5-1, the J call TRBJ1-3, with no clear D. V was clipped by 7 bases and J by 1 base, with 21 bases between them. CDR1 and CDR2 from the germline V gene are SGHRS and YFSETQ. The CDR3 contains 17 residues. Here the CDR3 reads CASGSPRIAPSGNTIYF. CDR3 bases: TGCGCCAGCGGCTCCCCAAGGATAGCCCCGTCTGGAAACACCATATATTTT.

This clonotype was observed a handful of times. This chain connects TRBV2 to TRBJ1-1; D call uncertain. This CDR3 is 14 amino acids long. The V gene lost 0 bases and the J gene lost 4 bases, with 9 bases spanning the gap. Germline CDR1 is SNHLY and CDR2 is FYNNEI. This CDR3 is CASSEALRGTEAFF. Written as DNA, the CDR3 is TGTGCCAGCAGTGAAGCGCTTCGTGGCACTGAAGCTTTCTTT.

This clonotype came up a few times. CDR3 sequence: CSAVSGTDLTYEQYF. The CDR3 region has the DNA TGCAGTGCCGTCTCCGGGACAGATCTTACCTACGAGCAGTACTTC. This chain joins TRBV20-1 and TRBJ2-7, with TRBD1 matching 7 bases. CDR1 is DFQATT and CDR2 is SNEGSKA in the germline V gene (reference sequence). The CDR3 runs to 15 residues. Trimming removed 6 bases from V and 2 bases from J; junction bases left unmatched: 13.

This clonotype was seen a handful of times. V gene TRBV6-6 combines with J gene TRBJ1-2; D gene ambiguous. The CDR3 totals 15 residues. V was clipped by 4 bases and J by 4 bases, with 16 bases between them. Germline lookup yields CDR1 MNHNY and CDR2 SVGAGI (reference sequence). The CDR3 DNA reads as TGTGCCAGCAGTTCCCCAAGAGCTGAGGGCTATGGCTACACCTTC. Its translation: CASSSPRAEGYGYTF.